Listed below are T cell receptor beta chains from one sample, sequenced in a study of spatial heterogeneity in lung cancer. TCRdb passed the 5' RACE reads through MiXCR, listing each CDR3 protein once. This table holds 7,300 or so distinct CDR3 sequences, about 14% found once. Sequencing used lung tumor tissue, obtained at surgery. The receptor source for this set is a female donor with early-stage non-small cell lung cancer. Each CDR3 is given with its conserved first and last residue. Fields, in order: CDR3 length, J gene, D gene, V gene, clone size, CDR3 DNA, CDR3 protein. A D gene is named only where the DNA matches it firmly. For some rows the clone size is stated as once, few or many, or as a class when expanded; others skip it.

16,TRBJ1-1,.,TRBV10-2,many,TGCGCCAGCAGTGAGTCTCTACCCAGGGCGAGGGAGGAAGCTTTCTTT,CASSESLPRAREEAFF
13,TRBJ2-3,.,TRBV7-2,many,TGTGCCAGCCGGGCTAGCCGGGTAGATACGCAGTATTTT,CASRASRVDTQYF
17,TRBJ1-1,TRBD1,TRBV7-9,large,TGTGCCAGCAGCTTAGTGACAGGGGGTACGAGGGACACTGAAGCTTTCTTT,CASSLVTGGTRDTEAFF
14,TRBJ2-5,TRBD2,TRBV2,.,TGTGCCAGCAGTGTTAGGACTAGCGGAGAGACCCAGTACTTC,CASSVRTSGETQYF
14,TRBJ2-2,TRBD2,TRBV28,medium-sized,TGTGCCACCACTACTAGCGGGGCCTCCGGGGAGCTGTTTTTT,CATTTSGASGELFF
14,TRBJ2-7,.,TRBV9,medium-sized,TGTGCCAGCAGCGCAATGGGGGGGGCCTCCGAGCAGTACTTC,CASSAMGGASEQYF
11,TRBJ2-3,.,TRBV20-1,medium-sized,TGCAGTGCTAGAGATGCCCATACGCAGTATTTT,CSARDAHTQYF
13,TRBJ1-6,.,TRBV20-1,many,TGCAGTGCTAGAACAGCGTATAATTCACCCCTCCACTTT,CSARTAYNSPLHF
12,TRBJ1-1,.,TRBV30,.,TGTGCCTGGAGCGCCCTCAGGCAGGGAGCTTTCTTT,CAWSALRQGAFF
15,TRBJ2-1,.,TRBV25-1,many,TGTGCCAGCAGTGAATATACTAGGTCTGTCAATGAGCAGTTCTTC,CASSEYTRSVNEQFF
16,TRBJ1-1,.,TRBV6-5,medium-sized,TGTGCCAGCAGTTACTCGAGCTGGACAGCCTCCTTCGCAGCTTTCTTT,CASSYSSWTASFAAFF
17,TRBJ2-1,.,TRBV20-1,many,TGCAGTGCTAGAGCCCTATGGGTCGGGGGGCCATACAATGAGCAGTTCTTC,CSARALWVGGPYNEQFF
15,TRBJ1-5,.,TRBV27,many,TGTGCCAGCAGTTCCTCAGGGTCGTGGAGGTCGCCCCAGCATTTT,CASSSSGSWRSPQHF
15,TRBJ1-5,TRBD1,TRBV20-1,many,TGCAGTGCTAGAGCGGGACAGGGTTCCAGTCAGCCCCAGCATTTT,CSARAGQGSSQPQHF
12,TRBJ2-1,.,TRBV5-4,many,TGTGCCAGCAGTTACGACGGAAATGAGCAGTTCTTC,CASSYDGNEQFF
11,TRBJ1-2,.,TRBV28,medium-sized,TGTGCCAGCAGCCAGGGCTATGGCTACACCTTC,CASSQGYGYTF
15,TRBJ1-1,.,TRBV6-2/TRBV6-3,medium-sized,TGTGCCAGCAGTTACTCTCCGGGGCTGAACACTGAAGCTTTCTTT,CASSYSPGLNTEAFF
15,TRBJ2-7,TRBD1,TRBV6-5,many,TGTGCCAGCACCCCACTCTCCAGGGGGAACTACGAGCAGTACTTC,CASTPLSRGNYEQYF
20,TRBJ2-1,TRBD2,TRBV7-9,many,TGTGCCAGCAGCTTAGCGCCGGACACTCTAGCGGACCTCTCCTACAATGAGCAGTTCTTC,CASSLAPDTLADLSYNEQFF
18,TRBJ2-1,TRBD2,TRBV5-1,many,TGCGCCAGCAGCTTTAACCCGGGGGGGTCCTTTCGGCTCGATGAGCAGTTCTTC,CASSFNPGGSFRLDEQFF
13,TRBJ2-2,.,TRBV9,many,TGTGCCAGCAGCGTCAGAGACACCGGGGAGCTGTTTTTT,CASSVRDTGELFF
14,TRBJ1-6,TRBD1,TRBV6-2/TRBV6-3,many,TGTGCCAGCAGTAGACAGGGGATGTATTCACCCCTCCACTTT,CASSRQGMYSPLHF
16,TRBJ1-6,.,TRBV28,many,TGTGCCAGCAGTTTAAGGGGGTCGTCCTATAATTCACCCCTCCACTTT,CASSLRGSSYNSPLHF
15,TRBJ1-1,.,TRBV7-9,medium-sized,TGTGCCAGCAGTCTTCACGGGGGAGGAGACACTGAAGCTTTCTTT,CASSLHGGGDTEAFF
11,TRBJ1-3,.,TRBV6-5,medium-sized,TGTGCCAGCAGGAATAGAAACACCATATATTTT,CASRNRNTIYF
14,TRBJ2-7,.,TRBV24-1,many,TGTGCCACCAGTGCGGGCAGCCCACCCTACGAGCAGTACTTC,CATSAGSPPYEQYF
12,TRBJ2-1,.,TRBV9,many,TGTGCCAGCTCCAGATTAAACAATGAGCAGTTCTTC,CASSRLNNEQFF